This T cell receptor beta chain was identified in a study of T-cell reconstitution after alpha-beta-depleted transplantation in children. Trimming cost V 8 bases and J 0 bases, with 15 bases left between them. The CDR3 length is 15 residues. Study-wide points: It was reported that alpha-beta T cells came from several hundred expanded graft clones (about two months after transplant). By one year post-transplant, T-cell counts and diversity largely arose from T cells that were newly produced. At day 60, the high TCRbeta diversity found in some patients originated from recipient T cells and thymic progenitors that had survived.

On this clonotype itself: Antigen: not known.

A TCRbeta library incorporating unique molecular identifiers was prepared. From the PCR reads, TCRdb called clonotypes with MiXCR, one entry per CDR3 protein. Of tens of thousands of distinct CDR3 sequences in the sample, roughly 50% were seen once. The V call is TRBV23-1, the J call TRBJ2-3; a possible D gene is TRBD1 (5 bases). TRBV23-1 is an open reading frame, and its role is uncertain. The material sequenced was peripheral blood, taken before TCRalphabeta/CD19-depleted stem cell transplant. This receptor was taken from a boy younger than two with SCID, due to receive a stem cell transplant. The DNA of the CDR3 is TGCGCCAGCCGTGTCGACAGATCCAGCACAGATACGCAGTATTTT. It encodes CASRVDRSSTDTQYF.